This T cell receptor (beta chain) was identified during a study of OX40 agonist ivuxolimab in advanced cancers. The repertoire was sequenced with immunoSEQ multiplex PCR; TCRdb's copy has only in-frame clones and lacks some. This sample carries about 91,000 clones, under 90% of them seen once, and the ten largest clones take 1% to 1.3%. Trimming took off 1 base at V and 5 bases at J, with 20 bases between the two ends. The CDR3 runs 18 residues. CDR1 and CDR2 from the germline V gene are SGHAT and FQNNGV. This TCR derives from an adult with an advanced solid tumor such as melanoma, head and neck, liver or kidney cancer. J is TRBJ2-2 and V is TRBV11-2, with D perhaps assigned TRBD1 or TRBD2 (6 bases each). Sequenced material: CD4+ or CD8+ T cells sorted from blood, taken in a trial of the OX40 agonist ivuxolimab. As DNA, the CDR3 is TGTGCCAGCAGCTTAGGAATTTCAAGGGGGGCCGTAACCGGGGAGCTGTTTTTT. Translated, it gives CASSLGISRGAVTGELFF.